The 6 T cell receptor beta chains listed next were all sequenced from one sample in a study of PD-1 blockade in classical Hodgkin lymphoma. Each and every patient relapsed after autologous stem cell transplantation, and patients got differing brentuximab vedotin exposure. Clones were sequenced by immunoSEQ multiplex PCR, and TCRdb holds only the in-frame ones, with some missing. The sample lists about 97,000 clones, 65% to 85% occurring once. Source: peripheral blood mononuclear cells (PBMCs), taken at baseline. These receptors all come from a human donor with classical Hodgkin lymphoma.

The rearrangement uses TRBV29-1 and TRBJ2-7; D is perhaps TRBD2 (5 bases). This CDR3 is 12 amino acids long. Deletions cut 5 bases from V and 2 bases from J, with 10 bases between. Germline CDR1 is SQVTM and CDR2 is ANQGSEA. The CDR3: CSVTDGTYEQYF. The DNA for the CDR3 is TGCAGCGTTACGGACGGGACCTACGAGCAGTACTTC.

The chain is built from TRBV7-2 and TRBJ2-3; the D is unclear. Trimming removed 0 bases at V and 2 bases at J, with 12 bases between. The CDR3 extends over 16 amino acids. The germline gives CDR1 SGHTA, CDR2 FQGNSA. The CDR3 sequence is CASSLARSLATDTQYF. CDR3 in DNA: TGTGCCAGCAGCTTAGCGAGGTCGCTTGCCACAGATACGCAGTATTTT.

This clone was observed a handful of times. The CDR3: CAISERDSNYGYTF. The CDR3 DNA sequence: TGTGCCATCAGTGAGCGGGACAGCAACTATGGCTACACCTTC. This sequence joins TRBV10-3 and TRBJ1-2; 7 nucleotides match TRBD1. The V segment lost 2 bases and the J segment 2 bases; nucleotides outside the gene matches: 2. The CDR3 contains 14 residues. CDR1 and CDR2 from the germline V gene are ENHRY and SYGVKD.

The rearrangement joins TRBV28 to TRBJ2-1; 9 bases align to TRBD1. Per the germline V gene, CDR1 is MDHEN and CDR2 is SYDVKM. This CDR3 is built from 14 residues. The V segment lost 10 bases and the J segment 0 bases; nucleotides outside the gene matches: 4. The CDR3 DNA is TGTGCCATAAACAGGGGGCGCTCCTACAATGAGCAGTTCTTC. Translating gives CAINRGRSYNEQFF.

This rearrangement joins TRBV5-1 to TRBJ2-5; 12 bases match TRBD2. Germline V gene sequence: CDR1 SGHRS, CDR2 YFSETQ. CDR3 length equals 14 residues. The J segment lost 5 bases and the V segment lost 5 bases, leaving 4 bases of the junction unmatched. CDR3 amino acids: CASRPGLAGETQYF. Here the CDR3 DNA reads TGCGCCAGCAGACCAGGACTAGCGGGGGAGACCCAGTACTTC.

The chain joins TRBV18 to TRBJ2-7; 9 bases agree with TRBD1. V lost 5 bases, J lost 5 bases, and 10 bases stayed unmatched. The CDR3 length is 15 residues. Germline CDR1 and CDR2: KGHSH and LQKENI. The CDR3 DNA follows: TGTGCCAGCTCAGCTCTACAGGGGGCTCGACACGAGCAGTACTTC. The encoded protein is CASSALQGARHEQYF.